This TCR beta chain comes out of a study of tumor-infiltrating lymphocytes in primary liver carcinoma. About the study: Productive TCRbeta read counts per sample ran from roughly 3.5 to 7 million and were similar across tissue types.

Comment on this clonotype: Its cognate antigen is unknown. Compared with germline, one end of the junction differs, possibly owing to a read error.

Regarding the study as a whole: For tumor-adjacent and tumor-blood pairs, overlap was less than that seen for tumor region pairs.

Co-extracted RNA and DNA came from around 20-30 mg of unsorted bulk tissue. Surgical resection served as treatment for the primary liver carcinoma of these patients. There were only treatment-naive patients, all with chronic HBV infection. This CDR3 region has 14 residues. In germline, CDR1 is MNHEY, CDR2 SVGAGI. From about 0.5 ug of total RNA, TCR beta-specific cDNA was reverse-transcribed using a constant-region primer. A slightly modified ARM-PCR protocol with three nested multiplex PCR rounds produced these TCR beta libraries. PCR rounds one and two used TRBV1-TRBV30 forward primers with a C-beta reverse primer for around 9 cycles each. TCRdb independently ran MiXCR on the multiplex PCR reads; one entry per CDR3 protein. The sample lists some 94,000 distinct CDR3 sequences, 55% to 70% occurring once.

The origin of this receptor is a woman aged 55-75 years with primary liver carcinoma and hepatitis B virus infection. Sequencing was performed on liver tumor tissue from sampling region 5. Documented subset: tumor region T5, tumor centre. The chain couples TRBV6-5 to TRBJ2-7; D not certain. This chain's CDR3 is CATRQTATSYEQHF. CDR3 bases: TGTGCCACCCGTCAGACGGCTACATCCTACGAGCAGCACTTC.